The 17 T cell receptor beta chains below were found in one sample sequenced in a study of cytotoxic CD8 clonotypes in ibrutinib-treated CLL. Method: immunoSEQ multiplex PCR; TCRdb's copy keeps in-frame clones and lacks some. The table shows roughly 16,000 clones, with under 75% occurring only once. Sequenced material: PBMCs, taken after 12 months of ibrutinib treatment. These receptors came from a human donor with chronic lymphocytic leukemia.

The V and J genes are TRBV5-1 and TRBJ1-2; TRBD1 agrees at 10 bases. V shed 4 bases, J shed 5 bases, and the junction held 5 bases outside the gene matches. The CDR3 totals 14 residues. Germline V gene data show CDR1 as SGHRS and CDR2 as YFSETQ. This CDR3 is CASSPGTGVYGYTF. The CDR3 nucleotides are TGCGCCAGCAGCCCGGGGACAGGGGTTTATGGCTACACCTTC.

The CDR3 nucleotides are TGTGCCAGCAGCCCGGGACTAGCGGGAGGGCCTGTTAACAATGAGCAGTTCTTC. Translating it yields CASSPGLAGGPVNNEQFF. The chain joins TRBV5-4 to TRBJ2-1, with 16 bases that match TRBD2. With V trimmed by 4 bases and J by 5 bases, 9 bases remained unmatched. The germline V gene has CDR1 SGHNT and CDR2 YYREEE (reference sequence). There are 18 residues in the CDR3.

This clone has only a few counts. This chain joins TRBV2 and TRBJ2-7; 8 bases fit TRBD1. Germline trimming cut 4 bases from V and 1 base from J; bases unmatched to any gene: 3. Germline CDR1 and CDR2: SNHLY and FYNNEI. The CDR3 is made up of 14 amino acids. CDR3 sequence: CASSVGTGSYEQYF. The CDR3 DNA reads as TGTGCCAGCAGTGTTGGGACAGGATCCTACGAGCAGTACTTC.

The rearrangement joins TRBV10-1 to TRBJ2-1; 7 nucleotides agree with TRBD2. V lost 4 bases and J lost 2; bases outside the gene matches: 11. Germline V gene data show CDR1 as WNHNN and CDR2 as SYGVQD (reference sequence). This CDR3 has 17 residues. The CDR3 DNA sequence: TGCGCCAGCAGTGGCGGAGACCGGGAGGAGACCTACAATGAGCAGTTCTTC. This sequence encodes CASSGGDREETYNEQFF.

In DNA, the CDR3 is TGTGCCAGCAGTACCTACGACAGGGAAATACACGAGCAGTACTTC. It encodes CASSTYDREIHEQYF. The gene calls are TRBV7-9 and TRBJ2-7, with TRBD1 identical over 7 bases. J was trimmed by 5 bases and V by 6 bases; bases with no gene match: 13. Germline CDR1 SEHNR, CDR2 FQNEAQ (reference sequence). The CDR3 is 15 amino acids.

The CDR3, as DNA: TGCGCCAGCAGCCAAGCTGGGTTGGTTTTCGGCGGGAGACCAGATACGCAGTATTTT. Residues: CASSQAGLVFGGRPDTQYF. The chain employs TRBV4-1 and TRBJ2-3; 7 bases match TRBD2. This CDR3 is built from 19 residues. Per germline, CDR1 MGHRA and CDR2 YSYEKL. V gave up 1 base and J gave up 4 bases; unmatched junction bases: 17.

A few counts support this clone. The chain links TRBV27 to TRBJ1-5; TRBD1 matches 9 bases. The CDR3 has 15 residues. V lost 8 bases to trimming and J lost 0 bases; unmatched junction nucleotides: 5. The germline V gene encodes CDR1 MNHEY and CDR2 SMNVEV (reference sequence). Here the CDR3 DNA reads TGTGCCAGCCTTGGACAGGGGAATAGCAATCAGCCCCAGCATTTT. This encodes CASLGQGNSNQPQHF.

This rearrangement joins TRBV9 to TRBJ2-5; 9 nucleotides line up with TRBD1. The V gene's germline CDR1 is SGDLS and CDR2 YYNGEE. The CDR3 loop spans 14 amino acids. V shed 0 bases, J shed 5 bases, and the junction held 2 bases outside the gene matches. The CDR3 nucleotides are TGTGCCAGCAGCGTAGGGACAGGGGCGGAGACCCAGTACTTC. This translates into CASSVGTGAETQYF.

V is TRBV9 and J is TRBJ2-1; D possibly corresponds to TRBD2 (6 bases). The germline V gene encodes CDR1 SGDLS and CDR2 YYNGEE. V was trimmed by 9 bases and J by 3 bases, leaving 22 bases between them. This CDR3 is built from 16 residues. The DNA of the CDR3 is TGTGCCACCCCGCCGTACAGCACTAGCTGCTACAATGAGCAGTTCTTC. The encoded protein is CATPPYSTSCYNEQFF.

J is TRBJ1-2 and V is TRBV9; no clear D gene. The V gene's germline CDR1 is SGDLS and CDR2 YYNGEE. This CDR3 comprises 12 residues. V was cut by 6 bases and J by 2 bases, with 8 bases left in between. CDR3 in DNA: TGTGCCAGCAAAAGCCAAAACTATGGCTACACCTTC. Translation gives CASKSQNYGYTF.

This clone was found once. The chain has TRBV19 and TRBJ1-2, with 7 bases matching TRBD1. With V trimmed by 4 bases and J by 0 bases, 5 bases remained unmatched. The germline gives CDR1 LNHDA, CDR2 SQIVND (reference sequence). This CDR3 has 15 amino acids. CDR3 protein: CASSNRDSSNYGYTF. CDR3 sequence (DNA): TGTGCCAGTAGTAACCGGGACAGTTCTAACTATGGCTACACCTTC.

This clone has only a few counts. The CDR3 sequence is CAWSVSGFEGQYF. As DNA, the CDR3 is TGTGCCTGGAGTGTATCAGGGTTCGAGGGCCAGTACTTC. This rearrangement joins TRBV30 to TRBJ2-5; the D gene could be TRBD1 or TRBD2 (5 bases each). Germline assignment: CDR1 GTSNPN and CDR2 SVGIG (reference sequence). This CDR3 region has 13 residues. Deletions cut 0 bases from V and 10 bases from J, with 15 bases between.

This clone was observed a handful of times. The CDR3 is CASSPSSHPYEQYF. In DNA form, the CDR3 reads TGTGCCAGCAGCCCGTCTAGCCATCCCTACGAGCAGTACTTC. The rearrangement links TRBV14 to TRBJ2-7; D may be TRBD2 (5 bases). V lost 4 bases and J lost 2, with 12 bases in between. The CDR3 loop spans 14 amino acids. The germline V gene encodes CDR1 SGHDN and CDR2 FVKESK. The full variable domain, with the rest looked up from reference TRBV14 and TRBJ2-7, is EAGVTQFPSHSVIEKGQTVTLRCDPISGHDNLYWYRRVMGKEIKFLLHFVKESKQDESGMPNNRFLAERTGGTYSTLKVQPAELEDSGVYFCASSPSSHPYEQYFGPGTRLTVT.

The chain combines TRBV10-3 with TRBJ1-1; a weak D match, TRBD1 (5 bases). CDR3 size: 13 residues. Looked up from germline, CDR1 is ENHRY and CDR2 is SYGVKD. Trimming pared 7 bases from V and 0 bases from J, leaving 9 bases between. CDR3 residues: CAIKQDLNTEAFF. For the CDR3, the DNA is TGTGCCATCAAACAGGACCTGAACACTGAAGCTTTCTTT.

The genes are TRBV27 and TRBJ2-5; 8 bases agree with TRBD1. In germline, CDR1 is MNHEY, CDR2 SMNVEV (reference sequence). The trim removed 2 bases at V and 7 bases at J, leaving 9 bases unmatched. The CDR3 contains 15 residues. The DNA of the CDR3 is TGTGCCAGCAGTTTAGCCGGGACAGGCGTCGGGACCCAGTACTTC. Encoded protein: CASSLAGTGVGTQYF.

The rearrangement uses TRBV6-5 and TRBJ2-7; TRBD1 is a possible D gene (6 bases). The length of the CDR3 is 15 residues. Trimming stripped 3 bases from V and 1 base from J, with 13 bases between. In germline, CDR1 is MNHEY, CDR2 SVGAGI. The CDR3 protein is CASSYWQGTSYEQYF. In DNA form, the CDR3 reads TGTGCCAGCAGTTATTGGCAGGGGACGTCCTACGAGCAGTACTTC.

This clone has a handful of counts. The chain joins TRBV11-3 to TRBJ2-1, with 9 bases aligning to TRBD1. The germline V gene has CDR1 SGHNT and CDR2 YENEEA. Unmatched junction bases numbered 6, after V lost 0 bases and J lost 6 bases. This CDR3 is 16 amino acids long. CDR3 in DNA: TGTGCCAGCAGCTTAGAGGACAGGGGTGGGGGCAATGAGCAGTTCTTC. This encodes CASSLEDRGGGNEQFF.